The subject of this entry is one T cell receptor (beta chain). Its cognate antigen has yet to be identified. No base quality information exists; no much larger clone differs at one position. Donors were 39 systemically healthy Caucasian individuals from Russia aged about 6 to 100 years. Approximately 11 milliliters of peripheral blood were drawn from each donor into EDTA-treated Vacutainer tubes. Ficoll-Paque density-gradient centrifugation was used to isolate PBMCs, with at least 7 million per sample. Trizol reagent was used to extract total RNA from the PBMCs, yielding at least 5.5 micrograms per sample. For every donor, flow cytometry on a PBMC aliquot measured the percentage of naive CD45RAhigh/CD27high T cells. For CDR1 and CDR2, the germline V gene (reference sequence) lists SGHNT and YYREEE. At the junction V is shortened by 3 bases and J by 9 bases; bases outside the gene matches: 10. The CDR3 sequence holds 16 residues, the cysteine and phenylalanine included. Only the CDR3 part of the read is kept: 48 bases, read in frame from the first base.

This entry is derived from a study of blood T cells in healthy people across ages (dated by TCRdb to the mid-2010s). For context, the study as a whole: Template switching captured roughly one uniquely barcoded TCR beta cDNA molecule per two T cells in model experiments. Age-related changes in TCR beta repertoire diversity were measured in the study by deep sequencing normalized with unique cDNA molecular identifiers. The donors were split into four age groups: young (average around 17 years), middle-aged (around 37), aged (62) and long-lived (about 74). To avoid experimental bias, donors of different ages were randomly spread across the sequencing lanes. Using the same blood draw, the study looked at two additional independent replicas of 1 million unique cDNA reads for two donors, one aged 18 to 30 and the other aged 80 or older. Points the paper makes about the study in general: Compared with the aged group, the long-lived group had more naive CD4+ T cells, fewer expanded clones and increased TCR diversity, a pattern suggesting age selection. The percentage of naive T cells measured by flow cytometry correlated strongly with observed TCR beta diversity. As age increased, observed TCR beta diversity per million T cells dropped in a roughly linear way, and a significant reduction was already evident by age 40. Estimates of total diversity from one million sequenced T cells were regarded as lower bounds and underestimates. The CMV infection status of donors was not known, potentially confounding age-related changes in expanded clonotypes. Bulk unsorted PBMC profiling prevented conclusive comparison of naive and antigen-experienced compartments.

Library preparation employed 5' RACE. TCRdb lists the instrument as Illumina HiSeq 2500. The second PCR ran for about 6 to 12 cycles and used a J-beta primer mix along with a sample-barcoded 5' primer. Each TCR beta cDNA molecule received a unique molecular identifier from a template-switch 5' adaptor carrying 12 random nucleotides. Each sample yielded at least 2.5 million CDR3-containing paired-end reads. All of the RNA was converted into first-strand cDNA using the Mint cDNA synthesis kit, with a TRBC-specific oligonucleotide serving as the primer. After uracil-DNA glycosylase treatment, a first 18-cycle PCR used universal primers M1SS and BC2_uni_R on all cDNA. The authors processed their data as follows. For normalization, 1 million high-quality reads, each with a distinct molecular identifier, were randomly selected from each sample. Instead of being binned into consensus sequences, reads with shared molecular identifiers were discarded. MiTCR, set to a Q25 quality threshold and the strictest error-elimination algorithm, was used for CDR3 identification, clonotype clustering and error correction. A nonparametric unseen species model with Euler transformation was used to estimate a lower bound on total TCR beta diversity. TCRdb ran its own pipeline on the public reads, namely fastp trimming at Q25 and MiXCR clone calling, and kept in-frame beta chains. Entries are consolidated by CDR3 protein sequence, retaining the most common genes and DNA. What appears here as the V and J calls and clone size reflects TCRdb's work, not the paper's. The sample yields 850,000 to 950,000 distinct CDR3 sequences; more than 25% were counted once. The biggest ten clones account for around a sixth of the sample.

The rearrangement joined TRBV5-4 to TRBJ2-1, and 12 bases in between align with TRBD2. The clonotype originates from a woman of 80 years or more in good health. Sequencing was performed on blood. The CDR3 protein sequence reads: CASSSQLAGGYLEQFF. Here is the DNA: TGTGCCAGCAGCTCGCAACTAGCGGGGGGTTATCTTGAGCAGTTCTTC.